Included here is one T cell receptor beta chain sequence, with context. Its antigen is currently unknown. V was trimmed by 1 base and J by 8 bases, leaving 14 bases between them. The CDR3 loop spans 14 amino acids. CDR1 and CDR2 from the germline V gene are LNHDA and SQIVND (reference sequence). The entry originates in a study of identifying expanded T cells in peripheral blood. Notes on the study in general: Across healthy donors, higher total template counts meant significantly greater roughly two-week count variance. Differentially abundant clones: roughly 1.3 between replicates, 16.4 at around 14 days, around 20 at four.

Measured with immunoSEQ multiplex PCR; TCRdb has only the in-frame clones, and not every one. The sample shows around 57,000 clones, about 89% of them seen only once. No infections or other immune events were documented during collection. Sequencing input: blood. The genes are TRBV19 and TRBJ2-5; D possibly matches TRBD1 or TRBD2 (5 bases each). The TCR originated in a person aged 18 to 70 in good health. CDR3 in amino acids: CASSIGQGGGTQYF. As DNA, the CDR3 is TGTGCCAGTAGTATAGGGCAGGGTGGGGGTACCCAGTACTTC.